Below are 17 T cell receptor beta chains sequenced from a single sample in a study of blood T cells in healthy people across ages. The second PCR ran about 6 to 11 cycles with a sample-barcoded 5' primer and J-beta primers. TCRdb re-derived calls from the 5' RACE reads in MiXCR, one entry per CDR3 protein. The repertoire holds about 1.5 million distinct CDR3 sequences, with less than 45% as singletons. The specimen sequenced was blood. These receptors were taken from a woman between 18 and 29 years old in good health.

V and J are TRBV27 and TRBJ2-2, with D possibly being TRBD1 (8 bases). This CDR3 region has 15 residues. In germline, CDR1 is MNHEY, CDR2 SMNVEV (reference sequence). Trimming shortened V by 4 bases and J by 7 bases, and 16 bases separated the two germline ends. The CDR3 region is CASSSRQGRVGELFF. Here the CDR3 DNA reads TGTGCCAGCAGTTCCCGACAGGGGAGGGTCGGGGAGCTGTTTTTT.

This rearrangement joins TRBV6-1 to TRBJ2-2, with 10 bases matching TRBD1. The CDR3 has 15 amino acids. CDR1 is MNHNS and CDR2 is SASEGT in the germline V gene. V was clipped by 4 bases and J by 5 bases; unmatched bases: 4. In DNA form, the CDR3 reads TGTGCCAGCAGTGCGGGACAGGGGCATACCGGGGAGCTGTTTTTT. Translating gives CASSAGQGHTGELFF.

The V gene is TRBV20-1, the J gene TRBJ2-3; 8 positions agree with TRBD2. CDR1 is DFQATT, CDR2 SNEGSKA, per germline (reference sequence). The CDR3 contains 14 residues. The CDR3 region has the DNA TGCAGCGGAGACAGCGGGAGATACACAGATACGCAGTATTTT. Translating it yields CSGDSGRYTDTQYF.

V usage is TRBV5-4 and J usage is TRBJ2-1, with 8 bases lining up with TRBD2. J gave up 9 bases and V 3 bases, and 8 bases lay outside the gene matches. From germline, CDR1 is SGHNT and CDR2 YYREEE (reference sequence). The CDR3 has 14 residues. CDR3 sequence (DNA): TGTGCCAGCAGCTCGCCGGGACTAGGAGCTGAGCAGTTCTTC. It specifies CASSSPGLGAEQFF.

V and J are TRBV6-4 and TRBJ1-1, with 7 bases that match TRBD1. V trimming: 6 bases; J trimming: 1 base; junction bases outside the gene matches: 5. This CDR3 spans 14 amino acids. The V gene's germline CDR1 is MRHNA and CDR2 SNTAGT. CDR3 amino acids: CASSVDRQNTEAFF. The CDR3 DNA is TGTGCCAGCAGCGTGGACAGGCAGAACACTGAAGCTTTCTTT.

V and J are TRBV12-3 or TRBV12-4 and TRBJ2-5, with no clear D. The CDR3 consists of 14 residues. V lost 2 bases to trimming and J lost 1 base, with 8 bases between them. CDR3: CASSLPGSQETQYF. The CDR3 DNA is TGTGCCAGCAGTTTACCGGGCAGCCAAGAGACCCAGTACTTC.

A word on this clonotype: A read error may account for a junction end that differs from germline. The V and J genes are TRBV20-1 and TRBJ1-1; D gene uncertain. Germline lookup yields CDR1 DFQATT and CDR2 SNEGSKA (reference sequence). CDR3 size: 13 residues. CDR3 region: CSTRHSMNTEAFF. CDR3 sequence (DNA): TGCAGTACTAGACACAGCATGAACACTGAAGCTTTCTTT.

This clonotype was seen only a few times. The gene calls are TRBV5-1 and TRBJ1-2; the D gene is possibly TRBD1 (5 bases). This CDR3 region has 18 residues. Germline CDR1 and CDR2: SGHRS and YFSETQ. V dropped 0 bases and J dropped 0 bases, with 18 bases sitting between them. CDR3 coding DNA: TGCGCCAGCAGCTTGGCCCTGTCGACAGACAGTTCTAACTATGGCTACACCTTC. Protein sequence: CASSLALSTDSSNYGYTF.

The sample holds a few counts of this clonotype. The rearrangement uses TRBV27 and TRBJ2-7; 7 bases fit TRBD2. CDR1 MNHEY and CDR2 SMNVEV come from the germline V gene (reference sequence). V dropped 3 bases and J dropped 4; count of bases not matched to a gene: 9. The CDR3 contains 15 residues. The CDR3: CASSFGRESPYEQYF. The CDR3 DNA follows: TGTGCCAGCAGTTTTGGGCGGGAGTCGCCATACGAGCAGTACTTC.

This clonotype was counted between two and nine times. CDR3 nucleotides: TGCAGTGCTAGAGATTTTCAGACCCAGTACTTC. It encodes CSARDFQTQYF. The chain employs TRBV20-1 and TRBJ2-5, with D unresolved. Germline CDR1 is DFQATT and CDR2 is SNEGSKA (reference sequence). The ends were cut back, 0 bases at V and 6 bases at J, with 5 bases in the middle. The CDR3 runs to 11 residues.

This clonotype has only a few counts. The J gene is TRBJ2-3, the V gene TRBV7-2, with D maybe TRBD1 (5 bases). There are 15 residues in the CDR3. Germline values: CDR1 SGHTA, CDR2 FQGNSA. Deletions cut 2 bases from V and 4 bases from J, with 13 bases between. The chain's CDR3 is CASSLYGQRADTQYF. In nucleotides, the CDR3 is TGTGCCAGCAGCTTATATGGACAAAGGGCAGATACGCAGTATTTT.

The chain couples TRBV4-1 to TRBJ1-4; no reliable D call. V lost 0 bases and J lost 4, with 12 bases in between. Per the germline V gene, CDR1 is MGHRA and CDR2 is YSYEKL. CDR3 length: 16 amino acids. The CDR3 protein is CASSQDLGPGNEKLFF. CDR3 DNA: TGCGCCAGCAGCCAAGATCTCGGCCCGGGTAATGAAAAACTGTTTTTT.

The CDR3 region has the DNA TGTGCCAGCAGAACAGGGGGCTGGACTGAAGCTTTCTTT. Translation: CASRTGGWTEAFF. V and J are TRBV13 and TRBJ1-1; TRBD1 aligns across 9 bases. The germline V gene encodes CDR1 PRHDT and CDR2 FYEKMQ (reference sequence). V trimming: 6 bases; J trimming: 5 bases; junction bases outside the gene matches: 4. The CDR3 consists of 13 residues.

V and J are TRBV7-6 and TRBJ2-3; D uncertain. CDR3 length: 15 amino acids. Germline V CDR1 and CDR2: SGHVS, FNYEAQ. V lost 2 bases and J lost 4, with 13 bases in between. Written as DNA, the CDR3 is TGTGCCAGCAGCTTATCAGGACGGCCGGCAGATACGCAGTATTTT. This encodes CASSLSGRPADTQYF.

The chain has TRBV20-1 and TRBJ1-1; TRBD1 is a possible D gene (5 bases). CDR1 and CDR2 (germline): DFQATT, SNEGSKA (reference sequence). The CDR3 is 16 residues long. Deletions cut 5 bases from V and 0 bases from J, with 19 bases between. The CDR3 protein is CSAGGARFRMNTEAFF. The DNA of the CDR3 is TGCAGTGCTGGGGGAGCTCGGTTTCGTATGAACACTGAAGCTTTCTTT.

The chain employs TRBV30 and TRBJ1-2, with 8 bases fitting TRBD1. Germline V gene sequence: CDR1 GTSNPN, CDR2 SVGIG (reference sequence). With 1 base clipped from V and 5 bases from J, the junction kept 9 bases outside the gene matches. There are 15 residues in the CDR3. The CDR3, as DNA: TGTGCCTGGAGTGCCGGGACAGGATCCAAGTATGGCTACACCTTC. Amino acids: CAWSAGTGSKYGYTF.

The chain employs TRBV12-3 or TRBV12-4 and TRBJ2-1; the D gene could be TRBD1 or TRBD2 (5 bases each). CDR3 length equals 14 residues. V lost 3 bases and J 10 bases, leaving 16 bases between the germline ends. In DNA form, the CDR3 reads TGTGCCAGCAGTTTCCGGGGACCTTCCTACGAGCAGTTCTTC. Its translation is CASSFRGPSYEQFF.